This T cell receptor (beta chain) is drawn from a study of cytomegalovirus exposure and HLA in healthy donors. The CDR3 loop spans 16 amino acids. The V end was cut by 2 bases, the J end by 2 bases, with 15 bases between. Germline V gene lookup returns CDR1 KGHSH and CDR2 LQKENI. The PCR had 60 Vbeta and 13 Jbeta primers. In the source study's methods: A later analysis counted tens of millions of unique TCR beta chains, some 11 million shared. Sequencing was performed with immunoSEQ multiplex PCR; in TCRdb, only in-frame clones are kept and a portion is missing. Clonal size and the V and J genes are those of that table, whereas D and trimming came from the DNA. The repertoire consists of around 200,000 clones, with around 77% occurring once and the leading ten covering approximately 1.5%.

The source is a woman under 30 in good health and CMV-seronegative. Sequenced material: PBMCs. The chain combines TRBV18 with TRBJ1-2; D might be TRBD1 (6 bases). CDR3 nucleotides: TGTGCCAGCTCACCATTCACCCGCAGGGGAAACTATGGCTACACCTTC. It codes for CASSPFTRRGNYGYTF. The complete variable domain, with remaining parts taken from reference TRBV18 and TRBJ1-2, reads NAGVMQNPRHLVRRRGQEARLRCSPMKGHSHVYWYRQLPEEGLKFMVYLQKENIIDESGMPKERFSAEFPKEGPSILRIQQVVRGDSAAYFCASSPFTRRGNYGYTFGSGTRLTVV.